Below are 17 T cell receptor beta chains sequenced from a single sample in a study of blood T cells in healthy people across ages. Primed by a sample-barcoded 5' primer and a J-beta primer mix, a second PCR proceeded for about 7 to 12 cycles. TCRdb re-called the 5' RACE reads with MiXCR, one entry per CDR3 protein. Altogether under 2 million distinct CDR3 sequences are present, approximately 32% being singletons, with the ten largest covering approximately 10%. Source material: blood. These receptors came from a woman aged 25 to 45 in good health.

V gene TRBV6-2 or TRBV6-3 combines with J gene TRBJ2-7; TRBD2 aligns across 9 bases. The CDR3 is 15 residues long. V dropped 4 bases and J dropped 3; count of bases not matched to a gene: 7. Germline CDR1 is MNHEY and CDR2 is SVGEGT. The CDR3 reads CASSSLAGLRYEQYF. CDR3 sequence (DNA): TGTGCCAGCAGTTCACTAGCGGGCCTTCGCTACGAGCAGTACTTC.

This clonotype was counted a few times. The J gene is TRBJ2-7, the V gene TRBV6-2 or TRBV6-3; 9 bases map to TRBD1. The CDR3 runs to 13 residues. The V gene's germline CDR1 is MNHEY and CDR2 SVGEGT. With 6 bases clipped from V and 5 bases from J, the junction kept 5 bases outside the gene matches. The CDR3: CASRRQGGNEQYF. In DNA, the CDR3 is TGTGCCAGCAGAAGACAGGGGGGAAACGAGCAGTACTTC.

This clonotype was counted ten times or more. The chain links TRBV7-8 to TRBJ2-3, with D possibly matching TRBD1 (6 bases). CDR1 is SGHVS and CDR2 is FQNEAQ in the germline V gene. The V and J ends lost 5 bases and 7 bases respectively, with 13 bases between them. The CDR3 has 13 amino acids. The CDR3 bases are TGTGCCAGCAGCACTCGACAGGCCAATACGCAGTATTTT. This encodes CASSTRQANTQYF.

This clonotype was detected only a few times. The genes are TRBV5-1 and TRBJ2-5, with a tentative D call TRBD1 (7 bases). The DNA end is a closer match to TRBJ2-7, so the J assignment may be wrong. The CDR3 length is 14 residues. CDR1 and CDR2 from the germline V gene are SGHRS and YFSETQ. This chain's CDR3 is CASSPTQGRYEQYF. The CDR3, as DNA: TGCGCCAGCAGCCCCACACAGGGGAGGTACGAGCAGTACTTC.

This clonotype was counted at least ten times. The gene calls are TRBV28 and TRBJ1-1; D ambiguous. Between the trimmed V and J ends, which lost 6 bases and 1 base, there was a span of 3 bases. CDR3 length: 11 amino acids. From germline, CDR1 is MDHEN and CDR2 SYDVKM. The CDR3 DNA is TGTGCCAGCAGCTCGAACACTGAAGCTTTCTTT. Translation gives CASSSNTEAFF.

This clonotype has only a few counts. The chain has TRBV20-1 and TRBJ2-7; D is uncertain. V lost 6 bases and J 6 bases, leaving 15 bases between the germline ends. Germline-derived CDR1 and CDR2 are DFQATT and SNEGSKA (reference sequence). This CDR3 has 12 amino acids. The CDR3 loop is CSAGPVGPEQYF. The CDR3 bases are TGCAGTGCGGGCCCGGTGGGTCCCGAGCAGTACTTC.

V gene TRBV30 combines with J gene TRBJ2-3, with D possibly being TRBD1 or TRBD2 (5 bases each). Trimming took 0 bases from V and 4 from J, leaving 14 bases between them. From germline, CDR1 is GTSNPN and CDR2 SVGIG (reference sequence). This CDR3 is built from 15 residues. CDR3 amino acids: CAWSVLRGRADTQYF. The CDR3 DNA is TGTGCCTGGAGTGTACTGAGGGGCCGGGCAGATACGCAGTATTTT. The whole variable domain, filled in from reference TRBV30 and TRBJ2-3, reads SQTIHQWPATLVQPVGSPLSLECTVEGTSNPNLYWYRQAAGRGLQLLFYSVGIGQISSEVPQNLSASRPQDRQFILSSKKLLLSDSGFYLCAWSVLRGRADTQYFGPGTRLTVL.

The chain carries TRBV7-9 and TRBJ2-5; TRBD2 might be the D (5 bases). The germline V gene has CDR1 SEHNR and CDR2 FQNEAQ (reference sequence). CDR3 length: 15 amino acids. The V end lost 3 bases, the J end lost 1 base, and 12 bases lay between the germline ends. CDR3 coding DNA: TGTGCCAGCAGCTTGATCTGGGCGGGCCAAGAGACCCAGTACTTC. Its translation is CASSLIWAGQETQYF.

V usage is TRBV9 and J usage is TRBJ1-1, with D possibly matching TRBD1 (6 bases). The germline V and J ends were trimmed by 4 bases and 3 bases, with 13 bases remaining between them. CDR1 and CDR2 (germline): SGDLS, YYNGEE. The CDR3 extends over 14 amino acids. This CDR3 reads CASSFRQADTEAFF. In DNA form, the CDR3 reads TGTGCCAGCAGCTTCCGACAGGCCGACACTGAAGCTTTCTTT.

This clonotype was picked up a small number of times. The V gene is TRBV20-1, the J gene TRBJ2-1; 11 bases agree with TRBD2. Germline V gene data show CDR1 as DFQATT and CDR2 as SNEGSKA (reference sequence). The ends lost 4 bases at V and 7 bases at J; junction bases unmatched: 9. CDR3 length: 15 amino acids. CDR3 in amino acids: CSATGSGRAGNEQFF. CDR3 bases: TGCAGTGCTACAGGTAGCGGGAGGGCCGGGAATGAGCAGTTCTTC.

This clonotype was detected many times. The chain employs TRBV10-2 and TRBJ1-2; 7 nucleotides match TRBD1. CDR1 is WSHSY, CDR2 SAAADI, per germline. Losses at the gene ends were 5 bases for V and 7 bases for J; bases not matched to a gene: 7. The CDR3 is made up of 13 amino acids. The CDR3, as DNA: TGCGCCAGCAGTTCAGACAGGGCTCGTGGCTACACCTTC. Protein sequence: CASSSDRARGYTF.

This clonotype showed up just a few times. The rearrangement links TRBV6-5 to TRBJ2-7; 8 positions agree with TRBD1. The CDR3 length is 16 residues. Looked up from germline, CDR1 is MNHEY and CDR2 is SVGAGI. Germline trimming cut 4 bases from V and 2 bases from J; bases unmatched to any gene: 10. This CDR3 is CASSSTGTGTTYEQYF. The DNA of the CDR3 is TGTGCCAGCAGTTCCACCGGGACAGGAACAACCTACGAGCAGTACTTC.

CDR3 amino acids: CASSPGTRDHNEQFF. In nucleotides, the CDR3 is TGTGCCAGCAGCCCCGGGACTAGAGACCACAATGAGCAGTTCTTC. The chain has TRBV6-6 and TRBJ2-1, with TRBD2 matching over 8 bases. CDR3 length equals 15 residues. Germline CDR1 reads MNHNY; CDR2 reads SVGAGI (reference sequence). Trimming cost V 6 bases and J 5 bases; bases outside gene matches: 9.

The chain has TRBV5-1 and TRBJ2-5, with 7 bases fitting TRBD1. Matching the DNA end better, TRBJ2-7 makes the J call doubtful. The germline gives CDR1 SGHRS, CDR2 YFSETQ. This CDR3 spans 16 amino acids. The CDR3 DNA is TGCGCCAGCAGCAGGGGTGTTTTCGGGACAGTTAACGAGCAGTACTTC. It specifies CASSRGVFGTVNEQYF.

This chain uses TRBV3-1 with TRBJ2-5; 11 nucleotides align to TRBD2. Trimming cost V 4 bases and J 5 bases; bases outside gene matches: 6. The germline gives CDR1 LGHDT, CDR2 YNNKEL (reference sequence). The CDR3 is made up of 15 amino acids. CDR3 protein: CASSRSRLAGETQYF. The CDR3 DNA is TGTGCCAGCAGCCGAAGTAGACTAGCGGGGGAGACCCAGTACTTC.

This clonotype was observed a handful of times. This chain joins TRBV20-1 and TRBJ2-7, with D perhaps TRBD1 (5 bases). V shed 6 bases and J shed 3 bases, with 9 bases lying between them. This CDR3 contains 11 residues. The germline V gene encodes CDR1 DFQATT and CDR2 SNEGSKA (reference sequence). CDR3 loop: CSAPDNYEQYF. The CDR3 DNA is TGCAGTGCCCCGGACAACTACGAGCAGTACTTC.

The chain uses TRBV6-1 and TRBJ2-7; the match to TRBD2 covers 7 bases. The trim removed 6 bases at V and 3 bases at J, leaving 17 bases unmatched. The CDR3 is made up of 17 amino acids. CDR1 is MNHNS and CDR2 is SASEGT in the germline V gene. CDR3: CASSLEGTGTGGYEQYF. CDR3 coding DNA: TGTGCCAGCAGCCTGGAGGGTACCGGGACGGGGGGCTACGAGCAGTACTTC.